This TCR beta chain is from a study of PD-1 blockade in classical Hodgkin lymphoma. Data came from immunoSEQ multiplex PCR; TCRdb stores just in-frame clones and leaves some out. The sample lists roughly 5,000 clones; over 75% were seen once. Documented time point: newly diagnosed, previously untreated cHL patient sample. Applied to thawed PBMCs, magnetic negative selection was the method used to isolate CD8+ T cells. V dropped 5 bases and J dropped 7 bases, with 9 bases sitting between them. The CDR3 covers 12 residues. From germline, CDR1 is MDHEN and CDR2 SYDVKM. This clonotype was sampled from a human donor with classical Hodgkin lymphoma. Specimen: CD8+ T cells from blood. The V and J genes are TRBV28 and TRBJ2-1, with D unresolved. The CDR3 here is CASSLSGNEQFF. CDR3 coding DNA: TGTGCCAGCAGTCTTAGTGGGAATGAGCAGTTCTTC. The whole variable domain, filled in from reference TRBV28 and TRBJ2-1, reads DVKVTQSSRYLVKRTGEKVFLECVQDMDHENMFWYRQDPGLGLRLIYFSYDVKMKEKGDIPEGYSVSREKKERFSLILESASTNQTSMYLCASSLSGNEQFFGPGTRLTVL.